This T cell receptor (beta chain) was recovered during a study of regulatory T cells in long-lasting Graves disease. The study, taken as a whole, reports: Persistent patients shared more public clonotypes (roughly 2,500) than new patients (approximately 1,000). It was in persistent disease that TRBV28, TRBJ1-2 and TRBJ2-5 were favored. Newly diagnosed Graves' patients had higher TCR diversity than persistent ones.

This clonotype has at least ten counts. The target antigen is unknown. Sequencing libraries for TCR beta were prepared with iRepertoire HTBI primers and Arm-PCR of CDR3 regions. Each CDR3 protein gets one entry after TCRdb re-called the multiplex PCR reads with MiXCR. The sample shows 250,000 to 300,000 distinct CDR3 sequences, roughly 21% of them seen only once. Time point meaning: persistent/refractory GD, antithyroid drugs over 5 years with positive TRAb. With RNA extracted from PBMCs as input, the TCR library was made. Deletions cut 1 base from V and 4 bases from J, with 4 bases between. The germline V gene encodes CDR1 DFQATT and CDR2 SNEGSKA (reference sequence). CDR3 size: 11 residues.

The TCR sequence derives from a female donor with Graves disease. V gene TRBV20-1 combines with J gene TRBJ1-2; D gene ambiguous. The sample in question was peripheral blood mononuclear cells (PBMCs), obtained when the disease was refractory, from a patient treated with antithyroid drugs. CDR3 protein: CSARASYGYTF. The CDR3 DNA sequence: TGCAGTGCTAGAGCCTCCTATGGCTACACCTTC.